The source of this T cell receptor beta chain is a study of OX40 agonist ivuxolimab in advanced cancers. TCRdb's copy holds only in-frame clones and misses some; the assay was immunoSEQ multiplex PCR. The table shows fewer than 70,000 clones, with around 84% occurring only once. The V end was cut by 3 bases, the J end by 5 bases, with 17 bases between. This CDR3 contains 15 residues. Germline V gives CDR1 SGHNT, CDR2 YYREEE (reference sequence). This sequence was found in an adult with an advanced solid tumor such as melanoma, head and neck, liver or kidney cancer. The material sequenced was CD4+ or CD8+ T cells sorted from blood, taken in a trial of the OX40 agonist ivuxolimab. The chain recombines TRBV5-4 with TRBJ2-5; the D gene is possibly TRBD1 (5 bases). CDR3 amino acids: CASSSRTMLSETQYF. Written as DNA, the CDR3 is TGTGCCAGCAGCTCCCGGACAATGCTTTCGGAGACCCAGTACTTC.